These 28 T cell receptor beta chains share one sample of origin, sequenced in a study of PD-L1 blockade in urothelial cancer. Using immunoSEQ multiplex PCR, the repertoire was profiled, and TCRdb retains in-frame clones only, with some absent. Here the sample spans around 26,000 clones, approximately 86% being singletons. The starting material was PBMCs, obtained around atezolizumab (anti-PD-L1) treatment. Source of these receptors: a man in his sixties with urothelial cancer.

V is TRBV11-3 and J is TRBJ2-5, with 8 bases that match TRBD1. The CDR3 has 15 residues. V trimming: 1 base; J trimming: 7 bases; junction bases outside the gene matches: 8. Germline CDR1 reads SGHNT; CDR2 reads YENEEA. CDR3 protein: CASSLGKTGVGTQYF. The CDR3, as DNA: TGTGCCAGCAGCTTAGGGAAGACAGGGGTGGGGACCCAGTACTTC.

The V and J genes are TRBV7-2 and TRBJ2-1; D remains unclear. V lost 2 bases, J lost 9 bases, and 14 bases lay in between. In germline, CDR1 is SGHTA, CDR2 FQGNSA. There are 14 residues in the CDR3. The DNA for the CDR3 is TGTGCCAGCAGCTTATCAAGACCCTCAGGTGAGCAGTTCTTC. Protein sequence: CASSLSRPSGEQFF.

The chain has TRBV19 and TRBJ1-6; 10 bases are shared with TRBD1. The junction had 10 bases not matched to a gene; V was cut back by 7 bases and J by 7 bases. CDR3 length: 16 residues. Looked up from germline, CDR1 is LNHDA and CDR2 is SQIVND (reference sequence). CDR3 DNA: TGTGCCAGTACCACGACCGGGACAGGGGTAAATTCACCCCTCCACTTT. Translation: CASTTTGTGVNSPLHF.

This clone rates as large. The chain is built from TRBV19 and TRBJ2-1; 9 positions match TRBD2. Germline lookup yields CDR1 LNHDA and CDR2 SQIVND (reference sequence). The ends lost 3 bases at V and 9 bases at J; junction bases unmatched: 6. This CDR3 region has 14 residues. The CDR3 reads CASSMAGGLGEQFF. DNA of the CDR3: TGTGCCAGTAGTATGGCGGGGGGGCTCGGTGAGCAGTTCTTC.

The chain links TRBV5-1 to TRBJ2-6; no clear D. Trimming pared 1 base from V and 0 bases from J, leaving 17 bases between. The CDR3 has 19 amino acids. The germline gives CDR1 SGHRS, CDR2 YFSETQ. The DNA of the CDR3 is TGCGCCAGCAGCTTGCTTCTGGGCTCGGTGACCTCTGGGGCCAACGTCCTGACTTTC. Its protein product is CASSLLLGSVTSGANVLTF.

The J gene is TRBJ2-3, the V gene TRBV4-1; D is perhaps TRBD1 (6 bases). This CDR3 contains 15 residues. Between the trimmed V and J ends, which lost 1 base and 8 bases, there was a span of 16 bases. CDR1 and CDR2 from the germline V gene are MGHRA and YSYEKL. The CDR3 reads CASSQGTGNVGTQYF. The CDR3 DNA follows: TGCGCCAGCAGCCAAGGAACAGGGAATGTTGGTACGCAGTATTTT.

The chain joins TRBV5-4 to TRBJ2-5; D perhaps matches TRBD2 (7 bases). V lost 1 base to trimming and J lost 10 bases, with 14 bases between them. The CDR3 runs 13 residues. Germline V gene sequence: CDR1 SGHNT, CDR2 YYREEE (reference sequence). CDR3 sequence reads: CASSLTGGGSQYF. The CDR3 DNA is TGTGCCAGCAGCTTGACCGGGGGCGGGAGCCAGTACTTC.

The chain combines TRBV28 with TRBJ1-2, with no clear D. CDR3 length equals 14 residues. In germline, CDR1 is MDHEN, CDR2 SYDVKM. V lost 6 bases and J lost 6, with 17 bases in between. CDR3 DNA sequence: TGTGCCAGCAGCACAAGTCCTCGCAACCATGGCTACACCTTC. This translates into CASSTSPRNHGYTF.

The chain employs TRBV9 and TRBJ2-1, with TRBD2 identical over 15 bases. CDR1 is SGDLS, CDR2 YYNGEE, per germline. This CDR3 has 16 amino acids. V lost 3 bases, J lost 9 bases, and 7 bases stayed unmatched. CDR3 nucleotides: TGTGCCAGCAGCGATCGGACTAGCGGGAGGGCCACTGAGCAGTTCTTC. Its translation is CASSDRTSGRATEQFF.

Notes on this clone: Other nucleotide sequences in the sample specify the same CDR3. The chain combines TRBV7-2 with TRBJ1-2; weak D call: TRBD1 (6 bases). Germline-derived CDR1 and CDR2 are SGHTA and FQGNSA. Trimming pared 5 bases from V and 5 bases from J, leaving 12 bases between. The CDR3 loop spans 13 amino acids. CDR3 sequence (DNA): TGTGCCAGCAGCCTCGGACAGTTATATGGCTACACCTTC. Amino acid sequence: CASSLGQLYGYTF.

This rearrangement joins TRBV7-9 to TRBJ1-5; tentative D call: TRBD1 (5 bases). The CDR3 covers 14 residues. V was pared by 3 bases and J by 5 bases, with 11 bases between. From germline, CDR1 is SEHNR and CDR2 FQNEAQ (reference sequence). CDR3: CASSLGGTHQPQHF. The DNA of the CDR3 is TGTGCCAGCAGCTTGGGGGGTACGCATCAGCCCCAGCATTTT.

V usage is TRBV5-1 and J usage is TRBJ2-1, with D possibly TRBD1 on 5 matching bases. Germline V lookup: CDR1 SGHRS, CDR2 YFSETQ. The V end was cut by 2 bases, the J end by 6 bases, with 15 bases between. This CDR3 is built from 15 residues. CDR3 in amino acids: CASSFAQAPSNEQFF. CDR3 coding DNA: TGCGCCAGCAGCTTTGCACAGGCCCCTTCCAATGAGCAGTTCTTC.

J is TRBJ2-1 and V is TRBV9; perhaps TRBD1 as D (6 bases). Trimming pared 3 bases from V and 2 bases from J, leaving 15 bases between. CDR1 is SGDLS, CDR2 YYNGEE, per germline. This CDR3 contains 16 residues. CDR3 residues: CASSAVGRTAYNEQFF. The CDR3 DNA sequence: TGTGCCAGCAGCGCGGTGGGCCGGACAGCCTACAATGAGCAGTTCTTC. Full variable domain (missing parts from reference TRBV9 and TRBJ2-1): DSGVTQTPKHLITATGQRVTLRCSPRSGDLSVYWYQQSLDQGLQFLIQYYNGEERAKGNILERFSAQQFPDLHSELNLSSLELGDSALYFCASSAVGRTAYNEQFFGPGTRLTVL.

In this sample, this clone turned up once. The chain is built from TRBV18 and TRBJ1-1; maybe TRBD1 (6 bases). This CDR3 comprises 14 residues. V was trimmed by 5 bases and J by 0 bases, leaving 10 bases between them. Germline V gene lookup returns CDR1 KGHSH and CDR2 LQKENI. The CDR3 protein is CASSARQVNTEAFF. In nucleotides, the CDR3 is TGTGCCAGCTCAGCGAGACAGGTGAACACTGAAGCTTTCTTT.

V usage is TRBV4-3 and J usage is TRBJ2-3; D perhaps matches TRBD2 (5 bases). Per germline, CDR1 LGHNA and CDR2 YSLEER. The CDR3 spans 18 residues. Trimming shortened V by 4 bases and J by 0 bases, and 20 bases separated the two germline ends. The CDR3 protein is CASSRRRTQWESTDTQYF. CDR3 nucleotide sequence: TGCGCCAGCAGCCGAAGAAGGACTCAGTGGGAAAGCACAGATACGCAGTATTTT.

The chain links TRBV10-3 to TRBJ1-5; the D gene is possibly TRBD1 (5 bases). Germline V CDR1 and CDR2: ENHRY, SYGVKD. Trimming pared 10 bases from V and 0 bases from J, leaving 22 bases between. The CDR3 totals 17 residues. The CDR3: CATGDSDRVSSNQPQHF. For the CDR3, the DNA is TGTGCCACCGGGGACTCGGACCGAGTCAGTAGCAATCAGCCCCAGCATTTT.

The chain links TRBV28 to TRBJ1-6; D might be TRBD1 (6 bases). Trimming took 6 bases from V and 7 from J, leaving 16 bases between them. CDR1 and CDR2 (germline): MDHEN, SYDVKM. This CDR3 has 15 residues. The CDR3 spells CASRPTGLDNSPLHF. In DNA form, the CDR3 reads TGTGCCAGCAGACCCACAGGGCTGGACAATTCACCCCTCCACTTT.

The chain couples TRBV30 to TRBJ1-4; 8 bases are a match to TRBD1. V trimming: 0 bases; J trimming: 4 bases; junction bases outside the gene matches: 4. CDR1 is GTSNPN and CDR2 is SVGIG in the germline V gene (reference sequence). The CDR3 covers 15 residues. The CDR3 reads CAWSVRDRINEKLFF. The CDR3 DNA sequence: TGTGCCTGGAGTGTTAGGGACAGGATTAATGAAAAACTGTTTTTT.

This chain joins TRBV27 and TRBJ1-2; 9 nucleotides align to TRBD1. With V trimmed by 4 bases and J by 4 bases, 7 bases remained unmatched. CDR3 length equals 15 residues. The germline V gene has CDR1 MNHEY and CDR2 SMNVEV (reference sequence). This CDR3 is CASSSPGQGSYGYTF. For the CDR3, the DNA is TGTGCCAGCAGTTCCCCGGGACAGGGCAGCTATGGCTACACCTTC.

The chain couples TRBV27 to TRBJ2-3, with a possible D match to TRBD2 (7 bases). The CDR3 extends over 17 amino acids. With 4 bases removed from V and 0 bases from J, the gap between germline ends came to 17 bases. Germline CDR1 reads MNHEY; CDR2 reads SMNVEV (reference sequence). CDR3 region: CASSWRGGALSTDTQYF. CDR3 bases: TGTGCCAGCAGTTGGAGGGGGGGGGCCCTAAGCACAGATACGCAGTATTTT.

This chain links TRBV27 with TRBJ1-2; D is perhaps TRBD1 (5 bases). The germline gives CDR1 MNHEY, CDR2 SMNVEV (reference sequence). CDR3 size: 14 residues. The germline V and J ends were trimmed by 7 bases and 3 bases, with 15 bases remaining between them. DNA of the CDR3: TGTGCCAGCACCCCAGGGCCTCCTTACTATGGCTACACCTTC. Translated: CASTPGPPYYGYTF.

This clone came up once. The chain links TRBV4-1 to TRBJ2-7, with D possibly being TRBD2 (6 bases). V lost 5 bases and J 2 bases, leaving 16 bases between the germline ends. CDR1 and CDR2 from the germline V gene are MGHRA and YSYEKL. There are 15 residues in the CDR3. The CDR3 coding sequence is TGCGCCAGCAGCTTCTTGGGCGGGATGCCCTACGAGCAGTACTTC. This codes for CASSFLGGMPYEQYF.

The chain links TRBV30 to TRBJ2-1; D gene uncertain. Germline CDR1 reads GTSNPN; CDR2 reads SVGIG (reference sequence). The CDR3 spans 8 residues. V lost 4 bases and J lost 10, with 2 bases in between. The chain's CDR3 is CAWTEQFF. The CDR3 nucleotides are TGTGCCTGGACGGAGCAGTTCTTC. The full variable domain, with the rest looked up from reference TRBV30 and TRBJ2-1, is SQTIHQWPATLVQPVGSPLSLECTVEGTSNPNLYWYRQAAGRGLQLLFYSVGIGQISSEVPQNLSASRPQDRQFILSSKKLLLSDSGFYLCAWTEQFFGPGTRLTVL.

This clone was seen a handful of times. The chain employs TRBV5-1 and TRBJ2-3; possible D gene TRBD1, 5 bases. V lost 0 bases and J 1 base, leaving 15 bases between the germline ends. Germline V gene data show CDR1 as SGHRS and CDR2 as YFSETQ. The CDR3 loop spans 17 amino acids. CDR3 coding DNA: TGCGCCAGCAGCTTGGCCCTCAGTGGACAAGGCACAGATACGCAGTATTTT. Protein sequence: CASSLALSGQGTDTQYF.

The V gene is TRBV2, the J gene TRBJ1-3; tentatively, D is TRBD1 (6 bases). The CDR3 contains 15 residues. V shed 4 bases and J shed 2 bases, with 12 bases lying between them. From germline, CDR1 is SNHLY and CDR2 FYNNEI. CDR3 residues: CASSGRGGAGNTIYF. CDR3 nucleotides: TGTGCCAGCAGTGGTCGAGGGGGGGCTGGAAACACCATATATTTT.

The genes are TRBV10-2 and TRBJ1-2; D perhaps matches TRBD1 (5 bases). V was shortened by 2 bases and J by 6 bases, with 13 bases between the two germline ends. The CDR3 totals 14 residues. Per germline, CDR1 WSHSY and CDR2 SAAADI. The CDR3 DNA follows: TGCGCCAGCAGTGAGCTGGGGGGGGAGGATGGCTACACCTTC. It encodes CASSELGGEDGYTF.

The J gene is TRBJ2-7, the V gene TRBV5-6; TRBD2 agrees at 12 bases. CDR3 size: 15 residues. The germline gives CDR1 SGHDT, CDR2 YYEEEE. The ends lost 1 base at V and 3 bases at J; junction bases unmatched: 2. The CDR3 DNA is TGTGCCAGCAGCTTGCTACTAGCGGGAGGCTACGAGCAGTACTTC. This encodes CASSLLLAGGYEQYF.

The rearrangement uses TRBV6-5 and TRBJ1-2, with D perhaps matching TRBD1 (6 bases). Germline V gives CDR1 MNHEY, CDR2 SVGAGI. Trimming left V 8 bases short and J 5 bases short, with 18 bases between. The CDR3 loop spans 14 amino acids. Here the CDR3 DNA reads TGTGCCAGCTTGGCACCGGGGGGGGCTTATGGCTACACCTTC. Protein: CASLAPGGAYGYTF.